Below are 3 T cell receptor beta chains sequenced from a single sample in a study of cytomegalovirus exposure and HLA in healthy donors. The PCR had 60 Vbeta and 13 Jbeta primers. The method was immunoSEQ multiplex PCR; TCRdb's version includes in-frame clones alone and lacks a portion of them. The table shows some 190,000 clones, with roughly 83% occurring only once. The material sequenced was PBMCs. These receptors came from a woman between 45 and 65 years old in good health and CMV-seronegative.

The chain's CDR3 is CASSSGQSYNEQFF. In DNA, the CDR3 is TGTGCCAGCAGCTCCGGACAGTCGTACAATGAGCAGTTCTTC. This chain uses TRBV7-9 with TRBJ2-1; maybe TRBD1 (6 bases). Germline CDR1 SEHNR, CDR2 FQNEAQ (reference sequence). The CDR3 contains 14 residues. V was cut by 4 bases and J by 4 bases, with 11 bases left in between.

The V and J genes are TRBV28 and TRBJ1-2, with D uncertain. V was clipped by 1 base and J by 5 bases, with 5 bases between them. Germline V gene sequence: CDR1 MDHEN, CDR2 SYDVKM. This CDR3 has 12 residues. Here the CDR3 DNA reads TGTGCCAGCAGTTTATCTACTTATGGCTACACCTTC. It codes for CASSLSTYGYTF.

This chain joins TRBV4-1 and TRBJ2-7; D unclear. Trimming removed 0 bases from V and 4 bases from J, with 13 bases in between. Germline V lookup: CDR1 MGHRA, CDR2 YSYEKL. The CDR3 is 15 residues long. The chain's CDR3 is CASSQDYTESYEQYF. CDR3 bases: TGCGCCAGCAGCCAAGACTACACAGAATCATACGAGCAGTACTTC.